This T cell receptor (beta chain) appears in the sequencing data of a study of blood T cell repertoires in COVID-19. Study in general: PBMCs, B-cell-depleted T cells, or T cells were the source of the cDNA or gDNA that made up the material.

Participant age was about 18 to 89 years, and participants resided in fewer than 25 US areas. The study assigned cohorts using participant-reported clinical history. Two negative PCRs, clearance, or symptom resolution had been documented for recovered Cohort 3 donors. The repertoire was sequenced with immunoSEQ multiplex PCR; TCRdb's copy has only in-frame clones and lacks some. The sample comprises 150,000 to 200,000 clones, roughly 84% of which are singletons, and more than 6.5% rests with the top ten. Trimming removed 3 bases from V and 3 bases from J; junction bases left unmatched: 5. CDR3 length: 16 residues. Germline values: CDR1 SGHTA, CDR2 FQGNSA.

Sequenced input: PBMCs or T cells enriched from blood (not recorded which). The source of this sequence is a woman aged 45-60 years who had recovered from COVID-19. The chain has TRBV7-2 and TRBJ2-7, with TRBD2 identical over 13 bases. Written as DNA, the CDR3 is TGTGCCAGCAGCTTCGGACTAGCGGGAGTAGGCTACGAGCAGTACTTC. This translates into CASSFGLAGVGYEQYF.